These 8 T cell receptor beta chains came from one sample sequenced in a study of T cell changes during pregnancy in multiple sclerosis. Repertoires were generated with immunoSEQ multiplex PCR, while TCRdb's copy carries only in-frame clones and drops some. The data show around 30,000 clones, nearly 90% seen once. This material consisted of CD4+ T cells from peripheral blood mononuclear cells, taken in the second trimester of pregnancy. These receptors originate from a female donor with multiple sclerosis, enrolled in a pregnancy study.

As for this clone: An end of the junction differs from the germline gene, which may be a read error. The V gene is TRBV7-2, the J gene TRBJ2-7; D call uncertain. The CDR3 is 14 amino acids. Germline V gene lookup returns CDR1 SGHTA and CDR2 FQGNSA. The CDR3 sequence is CASSLDFVSSEQYF. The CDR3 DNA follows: TGTGCCAGCAGCTTAGATTTCGTATCCTCCGAGCAGTACTTC.

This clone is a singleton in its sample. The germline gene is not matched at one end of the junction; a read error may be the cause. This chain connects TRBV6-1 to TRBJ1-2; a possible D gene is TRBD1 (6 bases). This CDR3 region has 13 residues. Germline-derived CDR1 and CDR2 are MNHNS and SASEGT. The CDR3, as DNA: TGTGCCAGCTGTGACAGGCCCAGCTATGGCTACACCTTC. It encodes CASCDRPSYGYTF.

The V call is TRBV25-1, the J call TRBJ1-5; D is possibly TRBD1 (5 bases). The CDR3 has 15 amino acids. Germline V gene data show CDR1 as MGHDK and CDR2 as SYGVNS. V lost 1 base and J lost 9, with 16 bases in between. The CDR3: CASSEFSDGGGPQHF. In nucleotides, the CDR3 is TGTGCCAGCAGTGAATTCTCGGACGGCGGGGGGCCCCAGCATTTT.

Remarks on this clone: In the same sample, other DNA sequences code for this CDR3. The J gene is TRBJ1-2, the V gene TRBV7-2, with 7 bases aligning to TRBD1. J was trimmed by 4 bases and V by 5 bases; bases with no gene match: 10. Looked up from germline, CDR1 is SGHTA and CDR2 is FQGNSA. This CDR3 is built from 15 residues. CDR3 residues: CASSLGTGVFYGYTF. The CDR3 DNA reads TGTGCCAGCAGCCTAGGCACAGGGGTTTTCTATGGCTACACCTTC. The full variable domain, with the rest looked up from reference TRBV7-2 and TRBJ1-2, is GAGVSQSPSNKVTEKGKDVELRCDPISGHTALYWYRQSLGQGLEFLIYFQGNSAPDKSGLPSDRFSAERTGGSVSTLTIQRTQQEDSAVYLCASSLGTGVFYGYTFGSGTRLTVV.

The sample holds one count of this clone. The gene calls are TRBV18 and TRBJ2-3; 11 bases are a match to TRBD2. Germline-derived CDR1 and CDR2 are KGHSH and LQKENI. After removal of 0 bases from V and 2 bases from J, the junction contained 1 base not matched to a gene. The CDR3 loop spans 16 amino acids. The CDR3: CASSPPSGGATDTQYF. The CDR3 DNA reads TGTGCCAGCTCACCACCTAGCGGGGGGGCCACAGATACGCAGTATTTT.

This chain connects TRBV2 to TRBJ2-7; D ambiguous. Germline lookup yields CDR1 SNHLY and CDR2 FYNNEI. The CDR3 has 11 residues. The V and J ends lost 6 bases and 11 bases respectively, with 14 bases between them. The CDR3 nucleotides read TGTGCCAGCAGCCTGGGCCCACCGGAGTACTTC. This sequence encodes CASSLGPPEYF.

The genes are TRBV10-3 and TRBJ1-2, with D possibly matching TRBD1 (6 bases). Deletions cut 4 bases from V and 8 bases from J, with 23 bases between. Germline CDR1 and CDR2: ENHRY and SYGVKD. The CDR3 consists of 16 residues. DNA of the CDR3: TGTGCCATCAGTGCCACTCCGATACAGGGTGTAGGGGGCTACACCTTC. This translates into CAISATPIQGVGGYTF.

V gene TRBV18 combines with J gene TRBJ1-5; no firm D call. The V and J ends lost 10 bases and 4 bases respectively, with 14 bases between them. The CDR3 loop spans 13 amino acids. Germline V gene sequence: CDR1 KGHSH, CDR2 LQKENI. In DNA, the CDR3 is TGTGCCACCGCCTCGGGTATGAATCAGCCCCAGCATTTT. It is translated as CATASGMNQPQHF. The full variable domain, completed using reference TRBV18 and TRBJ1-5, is NAGVMQNPRHLVRRRGQEARLRCSPMKGHSHVYWYRQLPEEGLKFMVYLQKENIIDESGMPKERFSAEFPKEGPSILRIQQVVRGDSAAYFCATASGMNQPQHFGDGTRLSIL.